Only a few counts were recorded for the clone carrying this T cell receptor beta chain. This record comes from a study of spatial heterogeneity in lung cancer. Background on the study: As counted in raw reads, each unique TCR and UMI combination appeared more than ten times on average.

Single TCR cDNA molecules each had their own unique molecular identifier. TCRdb re-called the 5' RACE reads through MiXCR, storing one row per CDR3 protein. Among about 38,000 distinct CDR3 sequences listed, 6.5% to 9.5% were seen once. Time point denoted: sample taken at primary tumor resection. The roughly 79 donors had untreated early-stage non-small cell lung cancer. Whole RNA, which was extracted from tumor, nontumor lung tissue or frozen PBMC, was sequenced without any cell sorting. The specimen comprised PBMCs, sampled at surgery. This receptor was obtained from a male donor with early-stage non-small cell lung cancer.

Here the CDR3 reads CASSRDRGAKNIQYF. CDR3 nucleotides: TGTGCCAGCAGCCGAGACAGGGGGGCCAAAAACATTCAGTACTTC. This chain uses TRBV6-2 or TRBV6-3 with TRBJ2-4; 9 bases fit TRBD1. Per the germline V gene, CDR1 is MNHEY and CDR2 is SVGEGT. The CDR3 spans 15 residues. V lost 6 bases to trimming and J lost 1 base; unmatched junction nucleotides: 4.